One and the same sample provided the 7 T cell receptor beta chains below, sequenced in a study of T cell repertoires in cytomegalovirus infection. Their antigen targets remain unknown. TCRdb called the reads again in MiXCR, with one record for every CDR3 protein. The repertoire holds some 700,000 distinct CDR3 sequences, with 30% to 35% as singletons. Specimen: cultured PBMCs, collected from culture after CMV antigen stimulation. Receptors originate from a human donor in good health (CMV status not recorded). Some clones in this sample may be carry-over from other donors' samples.

The chain employs TRBV27 and TRBJ2-7; 8 bases fit TRBD1. Looked up from germline, CDR1 is MNHEY and CDR2 is SMNVEV (reference sequence). Losses at the gene ends were 2 bases for V and 4 bases for J; bases not matched to a gene: 7. This CDR3 is 15 amino acids long. The CDR3 nucleotides are TGTGCCAGCAGTTTAAAGGCAGGGGGCGGGTACGAGCAGTACTTC. Translation: CASSLKAGGGYEQYF.

This clonotype was found a few times. The chain couples TRBV11-2 to TRBJ1-2; possibly TRBD1 for D (6 bases). The CDR3 totals 18 residues. Deletions cut 5 bases from V and 1 base from J, with 23 bases between. Germline-derived CDR1 and CDR2 are SGHAT and FQNNGV. The CDR3 DNA reads as TGTGCCAGCAGCCCAAGGCCGGGGGACCCAGGGGATAACTATGGCTACACCTTC. This translates into CASSPRPGDPGDNYGYTF.

This sequence joins TRBV5-6 and TRBJ2-5; TRBD1 aligns across 7 bases. The V and J ends lost 4 bases and 5 bases, in that order; junction bases with no gene match: 14. CDR3 size: 16 residues. The V gene's germline CDR1 is SGHDT and CDR2 YYEEEE. The CDR3 region has the DNA TGTGCCAGCAGCCCGCGGCGGAAGGGGGCGCGGGAGACCCAGTACTTC. Translating it yields CASSPRRKGARETQYF.

The chain employs TRBV2 and TRBJ1-3; D unresolved. CDR3 length: 15 amino acids. In germline, CDR1 is SNHLY, CDR2 FYNNEI. V lost 4 bases, J lost 3 bases, and 13 bases lay in between. CDR3 in amino acids: CASSAVLEFGNTIYF. The CDR3 DNA reads as TGTGCCAGCAGTGCGGTGTTGGAATTTGGAAACACCATATATTTT.

The J gene is TRBJ1-2, the V gene TRBV5-1; 8 bases align to TRBD1. Germline V gives CDR1 SGHRS, CDR2 YFSETQ. The CDR3 extends over 15 amino acids. V lost 7 bases and J lost 6; bases outside the gene matches: 14. This CDR3 is CASPRGSGGFDGYTF. Written as DNA, the CDR3 is TGCGCCAGCCCCCGGGGGTCAGGGGGCTTTGATGGCTACACCTTC.

This chain joins TRBV12-3 or TRBV12-4 and TRBJ2-5; D is perhaps TRBD1 (6 bases). The CDR3 length is 15 residues. V lost 5 bases, J lost 1 base, and 14 bases lay in between. CDR3 amino acids: CASSALTGIQETQYF. CDR3 sequence (DNA): TGTGCCAGCAGTGCCCTCACAGGGATCCAAGAGACCCAGTACTTC.

The V gene is TRBV18, the J gene TRBJ1-1, with TRBD1 identical over 7 bases. Unmatched junction bases numbered 6, after V lost 4 bases and J lost 1 base. Germline V CDR1 and CDR2: KGHSH, LQKENI. There are 15 residues in the CDR3. The CDR3 DNA reads TGTGCCAGCTCACGTGAGGGACAGCGGAACACTGAAGCTTTCTTT. Protein product: CASSREGQRNTEAFF.